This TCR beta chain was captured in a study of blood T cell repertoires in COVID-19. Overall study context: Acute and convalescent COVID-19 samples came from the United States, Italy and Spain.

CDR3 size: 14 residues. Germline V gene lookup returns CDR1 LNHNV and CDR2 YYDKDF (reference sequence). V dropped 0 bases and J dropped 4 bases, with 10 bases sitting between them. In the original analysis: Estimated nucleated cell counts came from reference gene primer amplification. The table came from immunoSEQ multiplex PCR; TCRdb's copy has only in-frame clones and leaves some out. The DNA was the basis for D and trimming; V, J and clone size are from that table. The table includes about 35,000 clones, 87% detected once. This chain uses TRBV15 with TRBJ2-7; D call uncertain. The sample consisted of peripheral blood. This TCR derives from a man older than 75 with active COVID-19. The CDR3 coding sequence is TGTGCCACCAGCAGAGATTCCCCCATTTACGAGCAGTACTTC. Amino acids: CATSRDSPIYEQYF. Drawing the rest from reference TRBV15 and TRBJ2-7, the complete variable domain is DAMVIQNPRYQVTQFGKPVTLSCSQTLNHNVMYWYQQKSSQAPKLLFHYYDKDFNNEADTPDNFQSRRPNTSFCFLDIRSPGLGDTAMYLCATSRDSPIYEQYFGPGTRLTVT.